This TCR beta chain was sequenced for a study of blood T cells in healthy people across ages. This clonotype showed up many times. Its antigen is unidentified. Germline assignment: CDR1 SQVTM and CDR2 ANQGSEA. V lost 6 bases, J lost 11 bases, and 15 bases stayed unmatched. The CDR3 consists of 14 residues. Study-wide results and caveats: With age, beta diversity per million T cells declined roughly linearly, significantly by 30 to 40.

Primed by a sample-barcoded 5' primer and a J-beta primer mix, a second PCR proceeded for about 7 to 12 cycles. TCRdb processed the 5' RACE reads anew with MiXCR; each CDR3 protein has one entry. This sample yields fewer than 900,000 distinct CDR3 sequences, of which around 46% are seen a single time; 20% to 25% belongs to the top ten. The sequenced sample consisted of blood. This chain joins TRBV29-1 and TRBJ2-3; 9 bases agree with TRBD1. The clonotype originates from a woman aged 55-69 years in good health. For the CDR3, the DNA is TGCAGCGTGGGTAGGGGACAGGGTCAGAACGGGCAGTATTTT. Residues: CSVGRGQGQNGQYF.